This T cell receptor beta chain was captured in a study of cytomegalovirus exposure and HLA in healthy donors. At the level of the study: An earlier analysis identified approximately 110 million unique TCR beta sequences in about 190 million T cells. Unique TCRs from HLA-typed donors, roughly 89 million of them, were held in an early data release. General observations from the study: Several V segments, TRBV6-2 and TRBV6-3 among them, could not be told apart and were dropped. Roughly uniform sequencing depth across donors was assumed, possibly incorrectly.

This clone turned up a few times. As yet, its antigen is unknown. PCR involved 60 Vbeta and 13 Jbeta primers. TCRdb's table, derived via immunoSEQ multiplex PCR, lists solely in-frame clones and lacks some. The data contain around 97,000 clones, 65% to 80% of them singletons. Per germline, CDR1 SQVTM and CDR2 ANQGSEA. This CDR3 is 16 amino acids long. V lost 4 bases and J 5 bases, leaving 20 bases between the germline ends. This sequence joins TRBV29-1 and TRBJ2-2; D is possibly TRBD1 (6 bases). The sequencing input was PBMCs. The receptor comes from a woman aged 18 to 35 in good health and CMV-seropositive. The CDR3 loop is CSVVFFAGARTGELFF. For the CDR3, the DNA is TGCAGCGTTGTGTTTTTTGCAGGGGCGCGGACCGGGGAGCTGTTTTTT.